The present T cell receptor (beta chain) was sequenced within a study of cytomegalovirus exposure and HLA in healthy donors. Overall study findings and caveats: First-cohort TCR clusters were later found to tend to co-occur in the 120 or so validation repertoires.

Libraries were prepared by immunoSEQ multiplex PCR; TCRdb keeps only in-frame clonotypes and omits some of them. The sample carries fewer than 150,000 clones, roughly 83% recorded once. Comment on this clone: Antigen specificity is unknown.

V lost 5 bases to trimming and J lost 0 bases; unmatched junction nucleotides: 11. Looked up from germline, CDR1 is LNHDA and CDR2 is SQIVND (reference sequence). There are 19 residues in the CDR3. This receptor was identified in a man younger than 30 in good health and CMV-seronegative. The sequenced sample was PBMCs. The chain joins TRBV19 to TRBJ1-6, with 9 bases that match TRBD1. In DNA, the CDR3 is TGTGCCAGTAGTCACCAGGGGACAGGGTCCAACTCCTATAATTCACCCCTCCACTTT. This gives the protein CASSHQGTGSNSYNSPLHF.